These 26 T cell receptor beta chains were all obtained from the same sample, sequenced in a study of STAT5B mutations in CD4+ large granular lymphocyte leukemia. The method was immunoSEQ multiplex PCR; TCRdb's version includes in-frame clones alone and lacks a portion of them. The table shows roughly 48,000 clones, with about 70% occurring only once. The source material was CD4+ T cells from blood buffy coats. The origin of the receptors is a human donor in good health.

A few counts support this clone. This sequence joins TRBV6-5 and TRBJ1-1; D gene ambiguous. Germline loops: CDR1 MNHEY, CDR2 SVGAGI. The CDR3 extends over 13 amino acids. Between the trimmed V and J ends, which lost 6 bases and 6 bases, there was a span of 14 bases. The CDR3 DNA is TGTGCCAGCAGAGAGGCGGGGTTGCCTGAAGCTTTCTTT. This codes for CASREAGLPEAFF.

The chain uses TRBV7-9 and TRBJ2-3; D is undetermined. Germline lookup yields CDR1 SEHNR and CDR2 FQNEAQ (reference sequence). This CDR3 has 13 residues. Trimming took off 6 bases at V and 0 bases at J, with 7 bases between the two ends. The CDR3 loop is CASRDVSTDTQYF. The CDR3 DNA follows: TGTGCCAGCAGGGACGTAAGCACAGATACGCAGTATTTT.

The V and J genes are TRBV2 and TRBJ1-3; 8 bases align to TRBD1. Germline CDR1 reads SNHLY; CDR2 reads FYNNEI. The CDR3 length is 14 residues. V lost 8 bases, J lost 4 bases, and 7 bases stayed unmatched. The CDR3: CASRSGQEGNTIYF. CDR3 DNA sequence: TGTGCCAGCCGGTCGGGACAGGAGGGAAACACCATATATTTT.

The chain employs TRBV19 and TRBJ2-5, with D possibly being TRBD1 (6 bases). The CDR3 covers 13 residues. Per the germline V gene, CDR1 is LNHDA and CDR2 is SQIVND (reference sequence). V lost 6 bases and J 5 bases, leaving 13 bases between the germline ends. CDR3 amino acids: CASRETGRETQYF. The CDR3 nucleotides are TGTGCCAGTAGGGAGACAGGACGGGAGACCCAGTACTTC.

This clone was detected once. This chain joins TRBV28 and TRBJ1-2; tentatively, D is TRBD1 (6 bases). Per germline, CDR1 MDHEN and CDR2 SYDVKM. V was cut by 11 bases and J by 9 bases, with 28 bases left in between. CDR3 length: 15 residues. CDR3 loop: CASVNLPGQPMSYTF. CDR3 DNA: TGTGCCTCAGTAAACCTTCCGGGACAACCTATGAGCTACACCTTC.

The chain combines TRBV7-9 with TRBJ1-5; D may be TRBD1 (6 bases). CDR3 size: 15 residues. Germline assignment: CDR1 SEHNR and CDR2 FQNEAQ (reference sequence). V was cut by 5 bases and J by 0 bases, with 11 bases left in between. This CDR3 is CASSMSGVSNQPQHF. In DNA form, the CDR3 reads TGTGCCAGCAGCATGTCAGGGGTTAGCAATCAGCCCCAGCATTTT. The complete variable domain, with remaining parts taken from reference TRBV7-9 and TRBJ1-5, reads DTGVSQNPRHKITKRGQNVTFRCDPISEHNRLYWYRQTLGQGPEFLTYFQNEAQLEKSRLLSDRFSAERPKGSFSTLEIQRTEQGDSAMYLCASSMSGVSNQPQHFGDGTRLSIL.

The chain is built from TRBV6-6 and TRBJ2-3; 8 positions match TRBD2. The CDR3 is 13 amino acids. The V and J ends lost 6 bases and 5 bases, in that order; junction bases with no gene match: 4. CDR1 is MNHNY, CDR2 SVGAGI, per germline (reference sequence). The CDR3: CASSSGGQDTQYF. In nucleotides, the CDR3 is TGTGCCAGCAGCTCGGGGGGGCAAGATACGCAGTATTTT.

V is TRBV4-2 and J is TRBJ2-6; no firm D call. Germline CDR1 LGHNA, CDR2 YNFKEQ. V lost 3 bases and J 1 base, leaving 10 bases between the germline ends. This CDR3 comprises 16 residues. The CDR3, as DNA: TGTGCCAGCAGCCAGTCATTCCAGTCTGGGGCCAACGTCCTGACTTTC. Amino acid sequence: CASSQSFQSGANVLTF.

This clone was picked up a small number of times. V is TRBV28 and J is TRBJ1-4; no definite D call. The CDR3 extends over 13 amino acids. Germline V gene sequence: CDR1 MDHEN, CDR2 SYDVKM. V was clipped by 2 bases and J by 8 bases, with 9 bases between them. CDR3 loop: CASSLGWGEKLFF. For the CDR3, the DNA is TGTGCCAGCAGTTTAGGGTGGGGAGAAAAACTGTTTTTT.

This chain joins TRBV7-9 and TRBJ1-4; D is unclear. The CDR3 runs 14 residues. In germline, CDR1 is SEHNR, CDR2 FQNEAQ (reference sequence). V dropped 0 bases and J dropped 7 bases, with 9 bases sitting between them. The CDR3 region has the DNA TGTGCCAGCAGCTTAGCGGGTTACGGTGAAAAACTGTTTTTT. This gives the protein CASSLAGYGEKLFF. The variable domain in full, completed from reference TRBV7-9 and TRBJ1-4, reads DTGVSQNPRHKITKRGQNVTFRCDPISEHNRLYWYRQTLGQGPEFLTYFQNEAQLEKSRLLSDRFSAERPKGSFSTLEIQRTEQGDSAMYLCASSLAGYGEKLFFGSGTQLSVL.

This clone was counted between two and nine times. The rearrangement joins TRBV12-5 to TRBJ1-1, with 9 bases fitting TRBD1. Trimming cost V 0 bases and J 1 base; bases outside gene matches: 12. Germline V gene sequence: CDR1 LGHNT, CDR2 FRNRAP. CDR3 length: 19 amino acids. The CDR3 region is CASGLVPVLGTGWNTEAFF. CDR3 nucleotide sequence: TGTGCTAGTGGTTTGGTACCGGTGCTAGGGACAGGGTGGAACACTGAAGCTTTCTTT. Full variable domain (remainder filled in from reference TRBV12-5 and TRBJ1-1): DARVTQTPRHKVTEMGQEVTMRCQPILGHNTVFWYRQTMMQGLELLAYFRNRAPLDDSGMPKDRFSAEMPDATLATLKIQPSEPRDSAVYFCASGLVPVLGTGWNTEAFFGQGTRLTVV.

This clone was counted between two and nine times. The chain combines TRBV19 with TRBJ1-4; TRBD1 agrees at 9 bases. J lost 5 bases, V lost 5 bases, and 3 bases had no gene match. The germline V gene has CDR1 LNHDA and CDR2 SQIVND (reference sequence). The CDR3 covers 14 residues. As DNA, the CDR3 is TGTGCCAGTAGTTTCGGGACAGGGAATGAAAAACTGTTTTTT. Amino acids: CASSFGTGNEKLFF. Using reference TRBV19 and TRBJ1-4 for the parts outside the CDR3, the full variable domain is DGGITQSPKYLFRKEGQNVTLSCEQNLNHDAMYWYRQDPGQGLRLIYYSQIVNDFQKGDIAEGYSVSREKKESFPLTVTSAQKNPTAFYLCASSFGTGNEKLFFGSGTQLSVL.

V usage is TRBV4-2 and J usage is TRBJ2-2; tentative D call: TRBD1 (6 bases). Looked up from germline, CDR1 is LGHNA and CDR2 is YNFKEQ. V was clipped by 0 bases and J by 5 bases, with 19 bases between them. CDR3 length: 18 amino acids. The CDR3 nucleotides are TGTGCCAGCAGCCAAGATGGGGCCGGCAGGGGTGGTACCGGGGAGCTGTTTTTT. Its protein is CASSQDGAGRGGTGELFF.

The rearrangement uses TRBV28 and TRBJ2-7; a weak D match, TRBD1 (5 bases). The length of the CDR3 is 13 residues. Germline V gives CDR1 MDHEN, CDR2 SYDVKM. V lost 3 bases and J 2 bases, leaving 8 bases between the germline ends. CDR3 protein: CASSFPGTYEQYV. In DNA form, the CDR3 reads TGTGCCAGCAGTTTTCCAGGGACCTACGAGCAGTACGTC.

The chain combines TRBV7-9 with TRBJ2-3, with TRBD1 as a possible D gene (6 bases). The germline gives CDR1 SEHNR, CDR2 FQNEAQ (reference sequence). The V gene lost 0 bases and the J gene lost 3 bases, with 10 bases spanning the gap. CDR3 length: 15 residues. CDR3 amino acids: CASSLAGQGTDTQYF. The CDR3 DNA is TGTGCCAGCAGCTTAGCGGGGCAGGGGACAGATACGCAGTATTTT.

The rearrangement uses TRBV7-2 and TRBJ2-1; 7 nucleotides match TRBD2. This CDR3 has 15 amino acids. V lost 3 bases to trimming and J lost 2 bases; unmatched junction nucleotides: 4. CDR1 SGHTA and CDR2 FQGNSA come from the germline V gene. CDR3 DNA sequence: TGTGCCAGCAGCTTTTCCGGGGGGACCTACAATGAGCAGTTCTTC. Translated, it gives CASSFSGGTYNEQFF.

This clone came up once. The chain recombines TRBV10-3 with TRBJ2-7; possible D gene TRBD1, 5 bases. Trimming pared 0 bases from V and 4 bases from J, leaving 10 bases between. Looked up from germline, CDR1 is ENHRY and CDR2 is SYGVKD. The CDR3 spans 14 residues. CDR3 residues: CAISESSQGYEQYF. The CDR3 DNA follows: TGTGCCATCAGTGAGTCGAGCCAGGGATACGAGCAGTACTTC.

This clone came up a few times. V usage is TRBV30 and J usage is TRBJ1-1, with 8 bases identical to TRBD1. The V gene end was trimmed by 1 base and the J gene end by 4 bases; junction bases not matched to a gene: 8. The CDR3 length is 15 residues. The germline V gene has CDR1 GTSNPN and CDR2 SVGIG (reference sequence). CDR3 bases: TGTGCCTGGAGTGGGGCAGGGGGCCCCGGCACTGAAGCTTTCTTT. Residues: CAWSGAGGPGTEAFF.

The V and J genes are TRBV7-9 and TRBJ2-5, with D possibly being TRBD1 (6 bases). The CDR3 totals 13 residues. Trimming stripped 4 bases from V and 1 base from J, with 7 bases between. The germline V gene has CDR1 SEHNR and CDR2 FQNEAQ (reference sequence). The CDR3 reads CASSSQGQETQYF. In DNA, the CDR3 is TGTGCCAGCAGCTCACAGGGCCAAGAGACCCAGTACTTC.

This clone was found a few times. The chain uses TRBV19 and TRBJ1-4; possibly TRBD1 for D (5 bases). The CDR3 is 13 amino acids. Per the germline V gene, CDR1 is LNHDA and CDR2 is SQIVND (reference sequence). V lost 8 bases and J lost 5, with 12 bases in between. This CDR3 reads CASLDRANEKLFF. In DNA, the CDR3 is TGTGCCAGTCTTGACAGAGCAAATGAAAAACTGTTTTTT. Combining the CDR3 with reference TRBV19 and TRBJ1-4 gives the whole variable domain DGGITQSPKYLFRKEGQNVTLSCEQNLNHDAMYWYRQDPGQGLRLIYYSQIVNDFQKGDIAEGYSVSREKKESFPLTVTSAQKNPTAFYLCASLDRANEKLFFGSGTQLSVL.

The CDR3 DNA is TGTGCCAGCAACCCCCGAAGGCAAGAGACCCAGTACTTC. Translated: CASNPRRQETQYF. The chain links TRBV6-6 to TRBJ2-5, with no clear D. The CDR3 is made up of 13 amino acids. The ends were cut back, 7 bases at V and 2 bases at J, with 11 bases in the middle. Germline V lookup: CDR1 MNHNY, CDR2 SVGAGI (reference sequence).

The chain is built from TRBV19 and TRBJ2-1; 9 bases are shared with TRBD1. The V segment lost 5 bases and the J segment 3 bases; nucleotides outside the gene matches: 5. CDR3 length equals 15 residues. Germline V gives CDR1 LNHDA, CDR2 SQIVND (reference sequence). CDR3 DNA sequence: TGTGCCAGTAGTCCCGAGGACAGGGGCTACAATGAGCAGTTCTTC. Its translation: CASSPEDRGYNEQFF.

The chain combines TRBV6-6 with TRBJ1-1, with 7 bases identical to TRBD1. The CDR3 contains 14 residues. Trimming at V came to 6 bases and at J to 1 base, leaving 5 bases not matched to a gene. CDR1 and CDR2 from the germline V gene are MNHNY and SVGAGI (reference sequence). CDR3 nucleotides: TGTGCCAGCAGACAACAGGGGACGAACACTGAAGCTTTCTTT. Residues: CASRQQGTNTEAFF.

CDR3: CASSLAASGELFF. For the CDR3, the DNA is TGCGCCAGCAGCTTGGCGGCTTCCGGGGAGCTGTTTTTT. The chain uses TRBV5-1 and TRBJ2-2; no clear D. This CDR3 spans 13 amino acids. Germline V gene data show CDR1 as SGHRS and CDR2 as YFSETQ. Trimming took 0 bases from V and 6 from J, leaving 6 bases between them.

The chain employs TRBV19 and TRBJ2-2; 7 nucleotides agree with TRBD1. Looked up from germline, CDR1 is LNHDA and CDR2 is SQIVND (reference sequence). With 8 bases clipped from V and 3 bases from J, the junction kept 6 bases outside the gene matches. The CDR3 length is 14 residues. The DNA of the CDR3 is TGTGCCAGTTTTGAGGGGGCGTACACCGGGGAGCTGTTTTTT. It yields the protein CASFEGAYTGELFF.

V gene TRBV5-1 combines with J gene TRBJ2-2; no firm D call. CDR1 SGHRS and CDR2 YFSETQ come from the germline V gene. The CDR3 totals 16 residues. Trimming stripped 4 bases from V and 0 bases from J, with 13 bases between. The CDR3 bases are TGCGCCAGCAGCCCTAGGACGACCGCGAACACCGGGGAGCTGTTTTTT. This sequence encodes CASSPRTTANTGELFF.